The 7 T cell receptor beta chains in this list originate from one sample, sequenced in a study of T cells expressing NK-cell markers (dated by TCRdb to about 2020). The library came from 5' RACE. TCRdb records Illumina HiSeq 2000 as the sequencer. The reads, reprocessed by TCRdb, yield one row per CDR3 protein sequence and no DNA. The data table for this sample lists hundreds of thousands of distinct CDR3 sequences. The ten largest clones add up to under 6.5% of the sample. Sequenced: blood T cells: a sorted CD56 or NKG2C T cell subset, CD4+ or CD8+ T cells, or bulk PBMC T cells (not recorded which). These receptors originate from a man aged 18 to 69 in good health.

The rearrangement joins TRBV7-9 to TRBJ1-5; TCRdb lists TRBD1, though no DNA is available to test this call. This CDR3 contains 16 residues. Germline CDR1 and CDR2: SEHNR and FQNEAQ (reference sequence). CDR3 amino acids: CASSLGTGTGNQPQHF.

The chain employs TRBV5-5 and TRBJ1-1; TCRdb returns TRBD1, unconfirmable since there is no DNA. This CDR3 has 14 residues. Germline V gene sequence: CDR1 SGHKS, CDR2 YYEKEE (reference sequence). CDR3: CASSGRTANTEAFF.

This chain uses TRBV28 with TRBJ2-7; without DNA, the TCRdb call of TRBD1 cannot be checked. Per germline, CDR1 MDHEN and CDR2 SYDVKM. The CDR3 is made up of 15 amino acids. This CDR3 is CASLKAGTASYEQYF. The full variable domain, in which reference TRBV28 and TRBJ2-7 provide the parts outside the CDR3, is DVKVTQSSRYLVKRTGEKVFLECVQDMDHENMFWYRQDPGLGLRLIYFSYDVKMKEKGDIPEGYSVSREKKERFSLILESASTNQTSMYLCASLKAGTASYEQYFGPGTRLTVT.

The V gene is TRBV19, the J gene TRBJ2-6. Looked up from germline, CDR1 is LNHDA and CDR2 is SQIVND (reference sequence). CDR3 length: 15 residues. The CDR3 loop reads CASSGGFSGANVLTF.

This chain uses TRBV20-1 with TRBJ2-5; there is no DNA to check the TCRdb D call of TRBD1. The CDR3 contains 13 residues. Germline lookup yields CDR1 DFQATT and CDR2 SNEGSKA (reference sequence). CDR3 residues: CSAREGTRPTQYF.

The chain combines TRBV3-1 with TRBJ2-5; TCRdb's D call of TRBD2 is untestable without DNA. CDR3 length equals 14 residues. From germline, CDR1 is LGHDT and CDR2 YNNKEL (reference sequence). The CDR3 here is CASSQTSGKETQYF.

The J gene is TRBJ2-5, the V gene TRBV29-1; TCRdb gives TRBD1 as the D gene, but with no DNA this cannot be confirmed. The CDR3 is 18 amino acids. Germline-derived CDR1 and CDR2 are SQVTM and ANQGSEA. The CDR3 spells CSVEHPPRDPPKGETQYF.